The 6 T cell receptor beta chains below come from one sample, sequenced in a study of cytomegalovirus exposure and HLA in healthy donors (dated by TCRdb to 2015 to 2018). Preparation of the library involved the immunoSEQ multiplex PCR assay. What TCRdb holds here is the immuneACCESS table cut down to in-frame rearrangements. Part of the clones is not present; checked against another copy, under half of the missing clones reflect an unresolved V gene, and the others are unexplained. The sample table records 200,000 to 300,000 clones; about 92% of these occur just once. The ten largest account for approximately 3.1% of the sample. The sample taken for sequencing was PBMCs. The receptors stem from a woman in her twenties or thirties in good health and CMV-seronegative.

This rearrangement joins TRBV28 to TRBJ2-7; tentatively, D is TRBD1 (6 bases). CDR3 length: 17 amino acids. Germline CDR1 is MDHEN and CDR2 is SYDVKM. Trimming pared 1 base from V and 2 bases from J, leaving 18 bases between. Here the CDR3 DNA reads TGTGCCAGCAGTTTATCCCTCGGGGACGACAGGACCTACGAGCAGTACTTC. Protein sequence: CASSLSLGDDRTYEQYF.

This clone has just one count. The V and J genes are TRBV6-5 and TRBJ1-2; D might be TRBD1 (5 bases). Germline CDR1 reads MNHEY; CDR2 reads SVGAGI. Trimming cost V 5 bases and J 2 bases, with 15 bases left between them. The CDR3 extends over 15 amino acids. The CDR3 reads CASSPSGPENYGYTF. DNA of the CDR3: TGTGCCAGCAGTCCTTCGGGACCCGAAAACTATGGCTACACCTTC.

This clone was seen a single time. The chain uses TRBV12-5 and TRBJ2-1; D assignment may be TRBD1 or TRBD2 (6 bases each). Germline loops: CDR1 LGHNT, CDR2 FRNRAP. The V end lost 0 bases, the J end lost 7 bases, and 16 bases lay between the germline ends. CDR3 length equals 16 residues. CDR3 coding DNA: TGTGCTAGTGGTTTGGTATTCGGGGGCGCTTCAAATGAGCAGTTCTTC. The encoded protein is CASGLVFGGASNEQFF. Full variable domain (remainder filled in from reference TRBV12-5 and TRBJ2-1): DARVTQTPRHKVTEMGQEVTMRCQPILGHNTVFWYRQTMMQGLELLAYFRNRAPLDDSGMPKDRFSAEMPDATLATLKIQPSEPRDSAVYFCASGLVFGGASNEQFFGPGTRLTVL.

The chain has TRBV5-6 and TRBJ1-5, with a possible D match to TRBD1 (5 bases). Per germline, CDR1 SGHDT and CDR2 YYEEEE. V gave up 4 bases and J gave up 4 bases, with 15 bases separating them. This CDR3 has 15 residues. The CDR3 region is CASSTARGGNQPQHF. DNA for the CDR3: TGTGCCAGCAGCACAGCAAGGGGTGGGAATCAGCCCCAGCATTTT. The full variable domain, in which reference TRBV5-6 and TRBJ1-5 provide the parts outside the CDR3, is DAGVTQSPTHLIKTRGQQVTLRCSPKSGHDTVSWYQQALGQGPQFIFQYYEEEERQRGNFPDRFSGHQFPNYSSELNVNALLLGDSALYLCASSTARGGNQPQHFGDGTRLSIL.

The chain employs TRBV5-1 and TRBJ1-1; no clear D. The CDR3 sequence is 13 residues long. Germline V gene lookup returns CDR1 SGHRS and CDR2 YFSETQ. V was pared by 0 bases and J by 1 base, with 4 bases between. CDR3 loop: CASSLEGNTEAFF. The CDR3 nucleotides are TGCGCCAGCAGCTTGGAGGGGAACACTGAAGCTTTCTTT.

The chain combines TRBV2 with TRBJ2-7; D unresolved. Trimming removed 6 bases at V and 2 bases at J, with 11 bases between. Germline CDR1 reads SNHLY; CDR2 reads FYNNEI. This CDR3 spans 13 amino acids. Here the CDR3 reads CASRFGRTYEQYF. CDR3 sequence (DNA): TGTGCCAGCAGGTTTGGCAGGACCTACGAGCAGTACTTC. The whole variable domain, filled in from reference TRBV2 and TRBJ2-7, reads EPEVTQTPSHQVTQMGQEVILRCVPISNHLYFYWYRQILGQKVEFLVSFYNNEISEKSEIFDDQFSVERPDGSNFTLKIRSTKLEDSAMYFCASRFGRTYEQYFGPGTRLTVT.